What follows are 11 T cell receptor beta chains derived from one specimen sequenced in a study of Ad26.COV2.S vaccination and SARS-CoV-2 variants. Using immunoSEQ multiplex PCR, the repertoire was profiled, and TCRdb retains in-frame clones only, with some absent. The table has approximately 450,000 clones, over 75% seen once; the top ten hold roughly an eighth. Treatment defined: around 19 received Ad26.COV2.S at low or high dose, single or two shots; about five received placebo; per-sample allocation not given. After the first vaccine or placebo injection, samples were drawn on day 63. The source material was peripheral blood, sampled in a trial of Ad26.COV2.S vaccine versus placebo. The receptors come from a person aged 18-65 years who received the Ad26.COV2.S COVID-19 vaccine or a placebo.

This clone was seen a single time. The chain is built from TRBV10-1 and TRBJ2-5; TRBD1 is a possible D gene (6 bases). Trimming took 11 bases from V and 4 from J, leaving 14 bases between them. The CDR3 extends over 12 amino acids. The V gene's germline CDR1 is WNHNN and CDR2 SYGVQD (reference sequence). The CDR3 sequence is CASVRGRETQYF. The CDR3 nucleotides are TGCGCCTCCGTAAGGGGGAGAGAGACCCAGTACTTC.

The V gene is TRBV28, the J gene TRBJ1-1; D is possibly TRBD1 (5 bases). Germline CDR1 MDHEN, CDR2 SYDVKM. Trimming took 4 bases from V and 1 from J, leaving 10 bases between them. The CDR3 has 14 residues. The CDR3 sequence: CASSYWTPNTEAFF. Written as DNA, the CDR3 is TGTGCCAGCAGTTATTGGACACCGAACACTGAAGCTTTCTTT. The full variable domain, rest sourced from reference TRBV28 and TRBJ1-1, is DVKVTQSSRYLVKRTGEKVFLECVQDMDHENMFWYRQDPGLGLRLIYFSYDVKMKEKGDIPEGYSVSREKKERFSLILESASTNQTSMYLCASSYWTPNTEAFFGQGTRLTVV.

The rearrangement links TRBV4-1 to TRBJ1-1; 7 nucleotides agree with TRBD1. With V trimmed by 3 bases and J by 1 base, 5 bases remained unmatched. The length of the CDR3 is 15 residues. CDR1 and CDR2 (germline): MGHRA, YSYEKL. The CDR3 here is CASSHTGQQNTEAFF. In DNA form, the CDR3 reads TGCGCCAGCAGCCACACGGGACAGCAGAACACTGAAGCTTTCTTT.

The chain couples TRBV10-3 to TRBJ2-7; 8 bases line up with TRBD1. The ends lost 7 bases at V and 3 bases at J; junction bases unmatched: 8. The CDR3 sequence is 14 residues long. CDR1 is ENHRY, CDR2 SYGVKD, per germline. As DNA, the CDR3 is TGTGCCATCACCCTTGGGACAGGAGACTACGAGCAGTACTTC. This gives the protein CAITLGTGDYEQYF.

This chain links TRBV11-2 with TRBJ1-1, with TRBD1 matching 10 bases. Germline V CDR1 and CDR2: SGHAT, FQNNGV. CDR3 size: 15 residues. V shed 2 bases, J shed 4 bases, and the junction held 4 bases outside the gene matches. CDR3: CASSLWDRGSTEAFF. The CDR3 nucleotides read TGTGCCAGCAGCTTATGGGACAGGGGAAGCACTGAAGCTTTCTTT.

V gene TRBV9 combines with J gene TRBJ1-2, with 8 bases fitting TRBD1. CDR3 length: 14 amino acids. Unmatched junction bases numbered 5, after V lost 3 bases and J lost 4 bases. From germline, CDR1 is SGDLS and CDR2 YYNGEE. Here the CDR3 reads CASSATGDGYGYTF. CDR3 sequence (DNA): TGTGCCAGCAGCGCGACAGGGGATGGCTATGGCTACACCTTC.

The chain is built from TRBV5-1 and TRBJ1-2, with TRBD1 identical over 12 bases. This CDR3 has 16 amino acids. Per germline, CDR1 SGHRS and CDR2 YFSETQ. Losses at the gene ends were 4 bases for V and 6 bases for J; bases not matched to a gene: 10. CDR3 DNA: TGCGCCAGCAGCGTGAATCCGGGACAGGGGGCGAATGGCTACACCTTC. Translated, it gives CASSVNPGQGANGYTF.

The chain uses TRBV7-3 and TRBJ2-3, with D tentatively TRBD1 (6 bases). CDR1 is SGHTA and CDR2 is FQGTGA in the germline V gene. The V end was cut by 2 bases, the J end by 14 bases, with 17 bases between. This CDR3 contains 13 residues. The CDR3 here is CASSLDVRTGRYF. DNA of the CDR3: TGTGCCAGCAGCTTAGATGTCCGTACAGGGAGGTATTTT. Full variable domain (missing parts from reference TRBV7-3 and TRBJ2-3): GAGVSQTPSNKVTEKGKYVELRCDPISGHTALYWYRQSLGQGPEFLIYFQGTGAADDSGLPNDRFFAVRPEGSVSTLKIQRTERGDSAVYLCASSLDVRTGRYFGPGTRLTVL.

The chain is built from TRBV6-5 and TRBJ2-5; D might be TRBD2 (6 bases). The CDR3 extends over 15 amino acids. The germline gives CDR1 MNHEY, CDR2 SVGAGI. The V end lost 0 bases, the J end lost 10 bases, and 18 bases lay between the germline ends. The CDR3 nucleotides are TGTGCCAGCAGTTACTCGAGACTGGAGGGGTGGGGCCAGTACTTC. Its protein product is CASSYSRLEGWGQYF.

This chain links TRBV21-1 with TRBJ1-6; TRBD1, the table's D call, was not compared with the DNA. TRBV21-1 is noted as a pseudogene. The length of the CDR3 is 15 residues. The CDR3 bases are TGTGCCAGCAGCCCCCACACGCCTACAGCTTTTTGCCTCCACTTT. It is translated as CASSPHTPTAFCLHF.

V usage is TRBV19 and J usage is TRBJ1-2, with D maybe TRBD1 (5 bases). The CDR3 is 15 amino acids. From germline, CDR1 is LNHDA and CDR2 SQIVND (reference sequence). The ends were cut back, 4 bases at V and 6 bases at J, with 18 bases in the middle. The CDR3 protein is CASSTAAGGWDGYTF. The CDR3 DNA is TGTGCCAGTAGTACCGCCGCGGGGGGATGGGATGGCTACACCTTC.